This TCR beta chain stems from a study of cytomegalovirus exposure and HLA in healthy donors. General observations from the study: For cytomegalovirus status, the classifier reportedly gave diagnoses with high specificity and sensitivity. While the bulk of TCR sequences proved rare, some public TCRs turned up in many donors. There were approximately 150 TCR beta chains listed as cytomegalovirus-associated. An analysis done earlier found most TCR beta V segments productive about 87% or about 30% of the time.

PCR primers comprised 60 Vbeta and 13 Jbeta primers. TCRdb's copy holds only in-frame clones and misses some; the assay was immunoSEQ multiplex PCR. Here the sample spans tens of thousands of clones, 82% being singletons. This clone appeared a few times. Its antigen is not identified. Other DNA sequences from this sample encode an identical CDR3 as well. This clonotype was sampled from a man aged 50-59 years in good health and CMV-seronegative. Sequencing input: PBMCs.

CDR3 DNA: TGTGCCAGCAGTCCGTGGGGGGGAAGCTCCTACGAGCAGTACTTC. Its translation is CASSPWGGSSYEQYF. The chain links TRBV28 to TRBJ2-7; TRBD2 matches 7 bases. Germline values: CDR1 MDHEN, CDR2 SYDVKM. V shed 5 bases and J 0 bases; nucleotides not matched to a gene: 7. This CDR3 has 15 amino acids.